This is a list of T cell receptor beta chains from one sample in a study of blood T cell repertoires in COVID-19. Sequenced by immunoSEQ multiplex PCR; TCRdb stores in-frame clones only, minus some. Here the sample spans under 400,000 clones, 75% to 90% being singletons. Sample: peripheral blood. The origin of the receptors is a woman in her 30s with COVID-19, enrolled during active disease. Each CDR3 is given with its conserved first and last residue. D genes are given only for firm matches. Size is omitted from some rows. Given values are once, few, many or a class for expanded clones.

>TRBV12-3/TRBV12-4|NA|TRBJ2-5|once
CASSFGGETQYF
TGTGCCAGCAGTTTCGGCGGCGAGACCCAGTACTTC
>TRBV29-1|TRBD2|TRBJ2-1|NA
CSVREGSYNEQFF
TGCAGCGTCCGGGAGGGCTCCTACAATGAGCAGTTCTTC
>TRBV5-1|NA|TRBJ1-2|NA
CASSSGAGTRYGYTF
TGCGCCAGCAGCTCTGGGGCAGGGACACGTTATGGCTACACCTTC
>TRBV7-8|NA|TRBJ2-7|NA
CASSLSPAYEQYF
TGTGCCAGCAGCTTATCTCCAGCCTACGAGCAGTACTTC
>TRBV28|TRBD1|TRBJ2-7|NA
CASSFNVGRGLDEQYF
TGTGCCAGCAGTTTTAATGTTGGCAGGGGGCTCGACGAGCAGTACTTC
>TRBV24-1|TRBD1|TRBJ2-2|few
CATSDLRSGRGLGGELFF
TGTGCCACCAGTGATTTGCGTTCCGGCAGGGGGTTGGGCGGGGAGCTGTTTTTT
>TRBV6-6|NA|TRBJ2-3|NA
CASSYGHARTDTQYF
TGTGCCAGCAGTTACGGGCACGCCCGCACAGATACGCAGTATTTT
>TRBV20-1|NA|TRBJ1-5|NA
CSASYPTGTHLTQPQHF
TGCAGTGCTAGTTACCCCACAGGGACCCACTTGACTCAGCCCCAGCATTTT
>TRBV6-4|NA|TRBJ2-2|NA
CASSRTVNTGELFF
TGTGCCAGCAGTAGGACAGTAAACACCGGGGAGCTGTTTTTT
>TRBV30|TRBD1|TRBJ1-4|NA
CAWSVTGGNEKLFF
TGTGCCTGGAGTGTCACAGGGGGTAATGAAAAACTGTTTTTT
>TRBV4-1|NA|TRBJ2-3|NA
CASSQDSVLGTQYF
TGCGCCAGCAGCCAAGATAGCGTTTTGGGTACGCAGTATTTT
>TRBV19|TRBD2|TRBJ2-1|NA
CASTMDGRPYNEQFF
TGTGCCAGTACCATGGACGGGAGGCCCTACAATGAGCAGTTCTTC
>TRBV15|NA|TRBJ1-1|NA
CATSRGGLGDTEAFF
TGTGCCACCAGCAGAGGGGGGCTAGGAGACACTGAAGCTTTCTTT
>TRBV4-1|TRBD2|TRBJ2-1|NA
CASSQGGLAGYNEQFF
TGCGCCAGCAGCCAAGGAGGACTAGCGGGATACAATGAGCAGTTCTTC
>TRBV14|TRBD1|TRBJ1-5|NA
CASSQDHGTGHNQPQHF
TGTGCCAGCAGCCAAGATCATGGGACAGGCCACAATCAGCCCCAGCATTTT
>TRBV10-2|TRBD2|TRBJ2-5|NA
CASSDNGRGETQYF
TGCGCCAGCAGTGACAACGGGAGGGGAGAGACCCAGTACTTC
>TRBV9|TRBD2|TRBJ2-3|NA
CASSFRLAGDTDTQYF
TGTGCCAGCAGCTTCCGACTAGCGGGGGACACAGATACGCAGTATTTT
>TRBV11-2|NA|TRBJ1-2|NA
CASSLNPGQGIGGYTF
TGTGCCAGCAGCTTAAACCCTGGGCAGGGGATTGGGGGCTACACCTTC
>TRBV21-1|NA|TRBJ2-3|NA
CASSKVSAGSTSTDTQYF
TGTGCCAGCAGCAAAGTGAGTGCAGGATCCACTAGCACAGATACGCAGTATTTT
>TRBV5-4|TRBD2|TRBJ2-1|NA
CASSPAGLAGNNEQFF
TGTGCCAGCAGCCCGGCGGGACTAGCGGGTAACAATGAGCAGTTCTTC
>TRBV6-5|TRBD1|TRBJ1-6|once
CASSYRTGGDSPLHF
TGTGCCAGCAGTTACAGGACAGGGGGAGATTCACCCCTCCACTTT
>TRBV19|TRBD1|TRBJ1-5|NA
CASSIDRGKPQHF
TGTGCCAGTAGTATCGACAGGGGAAAGCCCCAGCATTTT
>TRBV18|NA|TRBJ1-2|NA
CASSPSGSYGYTF
TGTGCCAGCTCACCCAGCGGGAGCTATGGCTACACCTTC
>TRBV5-1|TRBD1|TRBJ1-2|once
CASSLHGTGDGYTF
TGCGCCAGCAGCCTGCATGGGACAGGGGATGGCTACACCTTC
>TRBV2|TRBD1|TRBJ1-1|NA
CASRRGQGAPEAFF
TGTGCCAGCAGAAGAGGACAGGGGGCTCCCGAAGCTTTCTTT
>TRBV7-8|TRBD2|TRBJ2-3|NA
CASSLEGLADHTDTQYF
TGTGCCAGCAGCTTAGAGGGTCTAGCGGATCACACAGATACGCAGTATTTT
>TRBV21-1|NA|TRBJ1-2|NA
CASSKAHRKNYGYTF
TGTGCCAGCAGCAAAGCGCACAGGAAGAACTATGGCTACACCTTC
>TRBV29-1|NA|TRBJ2-7|NA
CSVRRYEQYF
TGCAGCGTGAGAAGATACGAGCAGTACTTC
>TRBV2|TRBD2|TRBJ2-1|NA
CASSSGRGNEQFF
TGTGCCAGTTCTAGCGGGAGAGGGAATGAGCAGTTCTTC